This entry features one TCR beta chain sequence. What it binds is not known. This sample was taken from a study of OX40 agonist ivuxolimab in advanced cancers. General study points: By week 6 at 0.1 to 3.0 mg/kg, blood CD4+ and CD8+ T cells had expanded clonally.

Germline assignment: CDR1 SSHAT and CDR2 FNYEAQ (reference sequence). The CDR3 extends over 14 amino acids. V was pared by 5 bases and J by 2 bases, with 11 bases between. Sequencing used immunoSEQ multiplex PCR; TCRdb keeps in-frame clones, though not all of them. The sample shows about 80,000 clones, 80% to 90% of them seen only once. This receptor was obtained from an adult with an advanced solid tumor such as melanoma, head and neck, liver or kidney cancer. The specimen was CD4+ or CD8+ T cells sorted from blood, collected in a trial of the OX40 agonist ivuxolimab. V is TRBV7-7 and J is TRBJ2-3; a possible D gene is TRBD1 (6 bases). CDR3 nucleotide sequence: TGTGCCAGCAGCCCCGGACAGAACACAGATACGCAGTATTTT. The encoded protein is CASSPGQNTDTQYF.